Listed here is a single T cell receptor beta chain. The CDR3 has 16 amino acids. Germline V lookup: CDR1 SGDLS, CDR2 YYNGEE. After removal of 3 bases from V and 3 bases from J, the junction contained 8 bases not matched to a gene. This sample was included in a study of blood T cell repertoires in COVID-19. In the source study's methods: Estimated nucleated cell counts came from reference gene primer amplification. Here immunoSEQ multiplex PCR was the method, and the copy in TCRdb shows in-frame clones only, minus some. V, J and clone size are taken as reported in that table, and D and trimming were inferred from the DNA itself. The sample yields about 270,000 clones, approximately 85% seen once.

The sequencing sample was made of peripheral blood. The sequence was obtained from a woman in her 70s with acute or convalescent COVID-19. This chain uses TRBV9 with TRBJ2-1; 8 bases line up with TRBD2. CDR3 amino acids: CASSANSGGLYNEQFF. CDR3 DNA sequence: TGTGCCAGCAGCGCCAACTCGGGGGGGCTCTACAATGAGCAGTTCTTC.